This T cell receptor (beta chain) was documented in a study of beta chain features in type 1 diabetes. The CDR3 length is 15 residues. The V and J ends lost 5 bases and 3 bases, in that order; junction bases with no gene match: 7. Germline CDR1 is SGHAT and CDR2 is FQNNGV. Since all of the isolated RNA was reverse transcribed, expressed TCRB transcripts were what got sequenced. Naive, central memory and regulatory T cell samples came to a mean of around 3.3 million reads. Some clones are missing from TCRdb's copy, which holds only in-frame ones; the method was immunoSEQ multiplex PCR. The sample yields hundreds of thousands of clones, roughly a sixth seen once. The study's findings and limits: Among all four CD4+ subsets, Type 1 diabetes patients had TCRB CDR3s that were moderately but significantly shorter.

This clone was picked up a small number of times. Antigen specificity is unknown. This receptor was obtained from a woman aged 18-29 years in good health. The V gene is TRBV11-2, the J gene TRBJ2-5; 9 bases line up with TRBD1. Sample: naive CD4+ T cells from blood. The CDR3 sequence: CASSAMGTGKETQYF. In nucleotides, the CDR3 is TGTGCCAGCAGCGCCATGGGGACAGGGAAAGAGACCCAGTACTTC.